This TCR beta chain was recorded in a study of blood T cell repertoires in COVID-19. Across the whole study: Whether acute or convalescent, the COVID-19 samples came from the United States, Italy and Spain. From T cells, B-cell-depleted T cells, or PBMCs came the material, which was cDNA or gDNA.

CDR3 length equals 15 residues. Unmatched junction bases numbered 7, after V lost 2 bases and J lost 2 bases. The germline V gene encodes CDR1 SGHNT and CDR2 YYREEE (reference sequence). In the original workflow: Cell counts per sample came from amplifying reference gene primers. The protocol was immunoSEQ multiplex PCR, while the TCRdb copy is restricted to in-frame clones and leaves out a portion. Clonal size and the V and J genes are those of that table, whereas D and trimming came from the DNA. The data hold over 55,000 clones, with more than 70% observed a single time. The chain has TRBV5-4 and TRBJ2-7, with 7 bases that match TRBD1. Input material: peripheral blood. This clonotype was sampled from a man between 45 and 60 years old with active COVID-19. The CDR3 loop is CASSLQGRSPYEQYF. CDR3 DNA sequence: TGTGCCAGCAGCTTACAGGGGCGGTCCCCCTACGAGCAGTACTTC. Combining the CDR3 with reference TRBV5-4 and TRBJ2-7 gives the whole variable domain ETGVTQSPTHLIKTRGQQVTLRCSSQSGHNTVSWYQQALGQGPQFIFQYYREEENGRGNFPPRFSGLQFPNYSSELNVNALELDDSALYLCASSLQGRSPYEQYFGPGTRLTVT.